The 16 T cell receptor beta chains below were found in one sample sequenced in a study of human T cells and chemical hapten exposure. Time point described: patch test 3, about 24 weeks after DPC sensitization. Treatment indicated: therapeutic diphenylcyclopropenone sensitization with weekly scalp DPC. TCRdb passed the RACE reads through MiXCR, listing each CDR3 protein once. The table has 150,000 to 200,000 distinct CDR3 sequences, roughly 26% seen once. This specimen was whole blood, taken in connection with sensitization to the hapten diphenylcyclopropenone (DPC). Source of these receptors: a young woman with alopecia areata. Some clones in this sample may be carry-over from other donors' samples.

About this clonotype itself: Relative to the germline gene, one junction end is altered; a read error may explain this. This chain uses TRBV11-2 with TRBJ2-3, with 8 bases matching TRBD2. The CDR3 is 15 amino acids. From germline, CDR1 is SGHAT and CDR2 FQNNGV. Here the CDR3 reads CVSSVGTRGTDTQYF. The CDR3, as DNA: TGTGTCAGCAGCGTCGGGACTAGAGGAACAGATACGCAGTATTTT. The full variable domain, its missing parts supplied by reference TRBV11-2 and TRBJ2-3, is EAGVAQSPRYKIIEKRQSVAFWCNPISGHATLYWYQQILGQGPKLLIQFQNNGVVDDSQLPKDRFSAERLKGVDSTLKIQPAKLEDSAVYLCVSSVGTRGTDTQYFGPGTRLTVL.

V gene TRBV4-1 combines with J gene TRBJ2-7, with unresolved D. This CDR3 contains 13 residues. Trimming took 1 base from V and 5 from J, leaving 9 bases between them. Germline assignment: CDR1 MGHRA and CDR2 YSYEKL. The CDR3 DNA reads TGCGCCAGCAGCCAAGTTGGTAGGGACGAGCAGTACTTC. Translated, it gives CASSQVGRDEQYF.

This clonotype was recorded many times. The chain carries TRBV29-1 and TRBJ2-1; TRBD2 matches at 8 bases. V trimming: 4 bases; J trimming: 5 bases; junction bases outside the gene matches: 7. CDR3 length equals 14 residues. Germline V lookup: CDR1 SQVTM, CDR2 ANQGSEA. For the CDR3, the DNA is TGCAGCGTTGCGTCGACTAGCGTACACAATGAGCAGTTCTTC. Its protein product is CSVASTSVHNEQFF.

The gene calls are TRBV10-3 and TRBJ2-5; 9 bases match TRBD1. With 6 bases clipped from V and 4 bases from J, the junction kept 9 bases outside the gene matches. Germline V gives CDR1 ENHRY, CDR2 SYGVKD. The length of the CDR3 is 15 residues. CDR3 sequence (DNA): TGTGCCATCAGGGGGACAGGGCGAGATGGAGAGACCCAGTACTTC. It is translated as CAIRGTGRDGETQYF.

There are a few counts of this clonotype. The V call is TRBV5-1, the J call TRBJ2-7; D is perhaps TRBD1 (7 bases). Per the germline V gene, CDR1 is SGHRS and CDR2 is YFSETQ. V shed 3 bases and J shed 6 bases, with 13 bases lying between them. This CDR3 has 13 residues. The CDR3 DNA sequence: TGCGCCAGCAGCTGGAACAGGGGAGGCGAGCAGTACTTC. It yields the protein CASSWNRGGEQYF.

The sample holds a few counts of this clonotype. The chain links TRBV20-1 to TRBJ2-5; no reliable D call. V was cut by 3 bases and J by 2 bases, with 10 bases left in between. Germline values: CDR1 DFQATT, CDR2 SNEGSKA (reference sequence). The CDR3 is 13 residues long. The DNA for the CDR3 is TGCAGTGCTAGGGTACCGCCTCAAGAGACCCAGTACTTC. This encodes CSARVPPQETQYF.

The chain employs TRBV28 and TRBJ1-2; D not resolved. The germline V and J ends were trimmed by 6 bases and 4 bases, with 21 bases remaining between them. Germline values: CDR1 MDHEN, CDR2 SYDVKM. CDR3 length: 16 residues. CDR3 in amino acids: CASSPSLASVSYGYTF. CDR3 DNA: TGTGCCAGCAGCCCATCCCTAGCCTCCGTTTCCTATGGCTACACCTTC.

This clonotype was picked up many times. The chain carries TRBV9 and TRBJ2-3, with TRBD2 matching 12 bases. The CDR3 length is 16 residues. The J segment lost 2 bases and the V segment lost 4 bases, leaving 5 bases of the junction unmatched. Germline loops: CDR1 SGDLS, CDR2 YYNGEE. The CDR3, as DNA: TGTGCCAGCAGCCCGACTAGCGGGGGTATCACAGATACGCAGTATTTT. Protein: CASSPTSGGITDTQYF.

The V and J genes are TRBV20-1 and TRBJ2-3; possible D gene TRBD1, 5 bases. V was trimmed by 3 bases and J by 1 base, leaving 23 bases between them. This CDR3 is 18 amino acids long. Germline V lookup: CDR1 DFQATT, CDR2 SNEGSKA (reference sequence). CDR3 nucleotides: TGCAGTGCTAGTCCAAGAGCAGGCGAAATAGGGGGCACAGATACGCAGTATTTT. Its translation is CSASPRAGEIGGTDTQYF.

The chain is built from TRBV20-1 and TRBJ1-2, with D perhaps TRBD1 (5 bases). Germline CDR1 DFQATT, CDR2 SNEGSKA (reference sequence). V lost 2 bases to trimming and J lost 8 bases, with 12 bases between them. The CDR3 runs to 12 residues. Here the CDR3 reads CSARSGTAGYTF. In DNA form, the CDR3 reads TGCAGTGCTAGATCAGGGACCGCAGGCTACACCTTC.

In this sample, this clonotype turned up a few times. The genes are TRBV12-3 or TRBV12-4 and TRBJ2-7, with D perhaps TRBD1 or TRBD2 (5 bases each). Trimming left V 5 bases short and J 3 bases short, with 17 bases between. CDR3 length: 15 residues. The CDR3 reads CASSATGTTFYEQYF. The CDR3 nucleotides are TGTGCCAGCAGTGCGACCGGGACCACCTTCTACGAGCAGTACTTC.

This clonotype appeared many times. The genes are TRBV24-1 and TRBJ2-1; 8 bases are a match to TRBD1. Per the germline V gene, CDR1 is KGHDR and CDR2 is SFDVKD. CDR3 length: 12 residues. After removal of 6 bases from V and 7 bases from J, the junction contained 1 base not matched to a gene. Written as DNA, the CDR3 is TGTGCCACCAGTAGACAGGGGAATGAGCAGTTCTTC. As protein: CATSRQGNEQFF.

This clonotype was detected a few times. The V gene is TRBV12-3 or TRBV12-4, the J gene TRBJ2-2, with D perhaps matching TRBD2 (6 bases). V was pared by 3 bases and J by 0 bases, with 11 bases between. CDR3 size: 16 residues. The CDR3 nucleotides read TGTGCCAGCAGTTTCCGGGAGAAGGCGAACACCGGGGAGCTGTTTTTT. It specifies CASSFREKANTGELFF.

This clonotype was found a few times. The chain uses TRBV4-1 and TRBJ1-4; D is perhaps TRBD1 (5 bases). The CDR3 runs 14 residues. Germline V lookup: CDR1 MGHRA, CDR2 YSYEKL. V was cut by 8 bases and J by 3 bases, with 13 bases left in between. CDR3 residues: CASVEGPANEKLFF. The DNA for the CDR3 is TGCGCCAGCGTGGAGGGACCCGCTAATGAAAAACTGTTTTTT.

Here the CDR3 DNA reads TGCGCCAGCAGCCGAAGGACAGTTAACACTGAAGCTTTCTTT. It yields the protein CASSRRTVNTEAFF. The chain is built from TRBV4-3 and TRBJ1-1; D perhaps matches TRBD1 (6 bases). The ends were cut back, 4 bases at V and 2 bases at J, with 11 bases in the middle. Germline V gives CDR1 LGHNA, CDR2 YSLEER. The CDR3 totals 14 residues.

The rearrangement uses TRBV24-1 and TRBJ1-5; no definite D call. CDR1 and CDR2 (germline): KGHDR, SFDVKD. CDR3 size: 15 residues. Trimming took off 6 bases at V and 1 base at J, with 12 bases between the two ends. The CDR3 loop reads CATSTAGGSNQPQHF. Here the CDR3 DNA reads TGTGCCACCAGTACCGCAGGCGGGAGCAATCAGCCCCAGCATTTT.